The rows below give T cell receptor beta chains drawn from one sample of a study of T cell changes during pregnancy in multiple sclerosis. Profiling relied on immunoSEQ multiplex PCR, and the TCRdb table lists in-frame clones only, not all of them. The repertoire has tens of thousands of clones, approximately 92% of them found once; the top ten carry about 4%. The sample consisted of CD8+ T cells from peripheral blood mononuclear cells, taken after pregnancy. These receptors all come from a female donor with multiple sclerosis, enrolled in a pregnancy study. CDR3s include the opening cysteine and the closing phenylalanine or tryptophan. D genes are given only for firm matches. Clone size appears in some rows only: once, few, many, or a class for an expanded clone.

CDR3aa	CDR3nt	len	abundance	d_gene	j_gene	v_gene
CASSAQGSTDTQYF	TGTGCCAGCAGTGCACAGGGGAGCACAGATACGCAGTATTTT	14	NA	TRBD1	TRBJ2-3	TRBV6-4
CASSQGTEGSPSLYNEQFF	TGCGCCAGCAGTCAAGGGACAGAGGGATCACCCTCCCTATACAATGAGCAGTTCTTC	19	NA	TRBD1	TRBJ2-1	TRBV5-1
CASSLSGILDTQYF	TGTGCCAGCAGCTTATCGGGGATCCTAGATACGCAGTATTTT	14	NA	NA	TRBJ2-3	TRBV7-2
CASSYRGDNYGYTF	TGTGCCAGCAGCTACCGGGGGGATAACTATGGCTACACCTTC	14	once	NA	TRBJ1-2	TRBV13
CASSEPGTGPNQPQHF	TGTGCCAGCAGCGAACCCGGGACAGGGCCCAATCAGCCCCAGCATTTT	16	NA	TRBD1	TRBJ1-5	TRBV9
CASSLRTYDTEAFF	TGTGCCAGCAGTCTAAGAACCTACGACACTGAAGCTTTCTTT	14	NA	NA	TRBJ1-1	TRBV27
CASSQYPGRYGYTF	TGTGCCAGCAGCCAATATCCAGGGCGTTATGGCTACACCTTC	14	once	NA	TRBJ1-2	TRBV14
CASSRQGLNTEAFF	TGTGCCAGCAGCCGACAGGGGCTGAACACTGAAGCTTTCTTT	14	NA	TRBD1	TRBJ1-1	TRBV28
CASSPLDSETYEQYF	TGTGCCAGCAGCCCCCTGGATAGCGAAACCTACGAGCAGTACTTC	15	NA	NA	TRBJ2-7	TRBV2
CSAPEGRLTFF	TGCAGTGCCCCTGAGGGCCGGTTGACTTTCTTT	11	NA	NA	TRBJ1-1	TRBV20-1
CASSTGQGLYEQYF	TGTGCCAGTAGTACTGGACAGGGGCTTTACGAGCAGTACTTC	14	NA	TRBD1	TRBJ2-7	TRBV27
CASSLVGQGKNGYTF	TGTGCCAGCAGCCTAGTGGGACAGGGGAAAAATGGCTACACCTTC	15	few	TRBD1	TRBJ1-2	TRBV16
CASSLRTGEANTEAFF	TGTGCCAGCAGCCTCAGGACAGGGGAAGCTAACACTGAAGCTTTCTTT	16	NA	TRBD1	TRBJ1-1	TRBV9
CAWGNGTGGERSGGANVLTF	TGTGCCTGGGGAAACGGGACAGGGGGCGAAAGGAGTGGGGGGGCCAACGTCCTGACTTTC	20	NA	TRBD1	TRBJ2-6	TRBV30
CASSQVGLASTDTQYF	TGTGCCAGCAGCCAAGTTGGACTAGCTAGCACAGATACGCAGTATTTT	16	NA	TRBD2	TRBJ2-3	TRBV14
CASSLSGWASGANVLTF	TGTGCCAGCAGCTTGAGCGGTTGGGCGTCTGGGGCCAACGTCCTGACTTTC	17	NA	NA	TRBJ2-6	TRBV7-3
CASSLTTSGATDTQYF	TGTGCCAGCAGTCTAACGACTAGCGGGGCCACAGATACGCAGTATTTT	16	NA	TRBD2	TRBJ2-3	TRBV28
CASSGLTANTGELFF	TGCGCCAGCAGCGGTCTGACAGCGAACACCGGGGAGCTGTTTTTT	15	NA	NA	TRBJ2-2	TRBV4-3
CASSSNDGNYGYTF	TGTGCCAGCAGTTCGAACGACGGGAACTATGGCTACACCTTC	14	NA	NA	TRBJ1-2	TRBV28
CASRPGQWVGGEKLFF	TGTGCCAGCAGACCGGGACAGTGGGTAGGCGGTGAAAAACTGTTTTTT	16	NA	TRBD1	TRBJ1-4	TRBV27
CASSTPGAVDNEQFF	TGTGCCAGCAGTACCCCAGGGGCAGTGGACAATGAGCAGTTCTTC	15	NA	NA	TRBJ2-1	TRBV6-6
CASSQDNRVTEAFF	TGCGCCAGCAGCCAAGATAACAGGGTTACTGAAGCTTTCTTT	14	few	NA	TRBJ1-1	TRBV4-1
CASSSSGGYEQYF	TGTGCCAGCAGTTCGTCCGGAGGGTACGAGCAGTACTTC	13	NA	NA	TRBJ2-7	TRBV27
CASSPKTGTNEKLFF	TGTGCCAGCAGTCCGAAAACCGGGACAAATGAAAAACTGTTTTTT	15	NA	NA	TRBJ1-4	TRBV6-6
CAWYSSDSYEQYF	TGTGCCTGGTATTCTAGCGACTCCTACGAGCAGTACTTC	13	NA	NA	TRBJ2-7	TRBV30
CASSVGVWAGGSDEQYF	TGTGCCAGCAGCGTAGGAGTCTGGGCGGGAGGGTCTGACGAGCAGTACTTC	17	NA	TRBD2	TRBJ2-7	TRBV9